The 21 T cell receptor beta chains reported below all come from one sample, sequenced in a study of memory CD4+ T cells and cytomegalovirus serostatus. The table came from immunoSEQ multiplex PCR; TCRdb's copy has only in-frame clones and leaves some out. The sample has tens of thousands of clones, approximately 82% seen once. Single viable CD3+CD4+CD8-CD45RO+ cells were sorted as the memory CD4+ T cells. The sample consisted of memory CD4+ T cells from blood. The receptors derive from an adult in good health and CMV-seropositive.

The genes are TRBV30 and TRBJ2-6; D is ambiguous. V was shortened by 4 bases and J by 5 bases, with 12 bases between the two germline ends. CDR1 is GTSNPN and CDR2 is SVGIG in the germline V gene (reference sequence). This CDR3 comprises 14 residues. The CDR3 region is CAWTRPLRANVLTF. In nucleotides, the CDR3 is TGTGCCTGGACCAGACCCTTGAGGGCCAACGTCCTGACTTTC.

This clone occurred a few times. This chain links TRBV7-2 with TRBJ2-2, with D unclear. V lost 1 base and J lost 5, with 5 bases in between. CDR3 length: 13 amino acids. CDR1 SGHTA and CDR2 FQGNSA come from the germline V gene. CDR3 nucleotide sequence: TGTGCCAGCAGCTTAGTAAGGACCGGGGAGCTGTTTTTT. Translated: CASSLVRTGELFF.

The CDR3 DNA follows: TGTGCCATCAGTGGGACTAGCCGACTCTCCTACAATGAGCAGTTCTTC. Its protein is CAISGTSRLSYNEQFF. The rearrangement links TRBV10-3 to TRBJ2-1; TRBD2 agrees at 8 bases. The CDR3 has 16 residues. J gave up 0 bases and V 4 bases, and 5 bases lay outside the gene matches. The germline V gene encodes CDR1 ENHRY and CDR2 SYGVKD.

The chain carries TRBV27 and TRBJ1-1; 8 bases agree with TRBD1. V was clipped by 1 base and J by 1 base; unmatched bases: 5. Per the germline V gene, CDR1 is MNHEY and CDR2 is SMNVEV (reference sequence). The CDR3 loop spans 16 amino acids. CDR3 sequence: CASSLWAGGRNTEAFF. The CDR3 bases are TGTGCCAGCAGTTTATGGGCAGGGGGCAGGAACACTGAAGCTTTCTTT.

DNA for the CDR3: TGTGCCAGCAGCCCAGACCACCTGGGGCCTCATACGCAGTATTTT. Its protein product is CASSPDHLGPHTQYF. V gene TRBV7-2 combines with J gene TRBJ2-3; maybe TRBD1 (5 bases). V lost 5 bases and J lost 7, with 19 bases in between. CDR1 SGHTA and CDR2 FQGNSA come from the germline V gene. The CDR3 loop spans 15 amino acids.

CDR3 sequence reads: CASSRPRTSGKYNEQFF. The CDR3 nucleotides are TGTGCCAGCAGCCGCCCCCGGACTAGCGGAAAATACAATGAGCAGTTCTTC. The chain recombines TRBV28 with TRBJ2-1, with 10 bases fitting TRBD2. V was pared by 6 bases and J by 4 bases, with 12 bases of the junction left unmatched. The CDR3 is 17 residues long. Germline V gene lookup returns CDR1 MDHEN and CDR2 SYDVKM.

The chain employs TRBV6-6 and TRBJ1-2; tentatively, D is TRBD1 (5 bases). Germline CDR1 MNHNY, CDR2 SVGAGI (reference sequence). The CDR3 is 15 residues long. Trimming pared 2 bases from V and 4 bases from J, leaving 14 bases between. This CDR3 reads CASSYPGRDRYGYTF. DNA of the CDR3: TGTGCCAGCAGTTACCCGGGCCGGGACCGCTATGGCTACACCTTC.

The genes are TRBV7-9 and TRBJ1-2; 12 bases agree with TRBD1. Germline V gives CDR1 SEHNR, CDR2 FQNEAQ (reference sequence). The CDR3 covers 15 residues. V was clipped by 3 bases and J by 5 bases; unmatched bases: 4. CDR3 residues: CASSFPGQGAYGYTF. CDR3 in DNA: TGTGCCAGCAGCTTTCCGGGACAGGGGGCATATGGCTACACCTTC. Full variable domain (rest looked up from reference TRBV7-9 and TRBJ1-2): DTGVSQNPRHKITKRGQNVTFRCDPISEHNRLYWYRQTLGQGPEFLTYFQNEAQLEKSRLLSDRFSAERPKGSFSTLEIQRTEQGDSAMYLCASSFPGQGAYGYTFGSGTRLTVV.

The rearrangement links TRBV7-2 to TRBJ1-1; D may be TRBD1 (6 bases). CDR1 and CDR2 (germline): SGHTA, FQGNSA. Trimming pared 1 base from V and 4 bases from J, leaving 13 bases between. The CDR3 extends over 15 amino acids. CDR3 in DNA: TGTGCCAGCAGCTTAGGGGGGGCGCGGAGCACTGAAGCTTTCTTT. Translating it yields CASSLGGARSTEAFF.

V usage is TRBV7-9 and J usage is TRBJ1-1; D call uncertain. The CDR3 is 14 residues long. V lost 1 base, J lost 6 bases, and 12 bases lay in between. Germline V gene sequence: CDR1 SEHNR, CDR2 FQNEAQ (reference sequence). The CDR3 nucleotides read TGTGCCAGCAGCTTAGGGGTGGAGGGCGCTGAAGCTTTCTTT. It yields the protein CASSLGVEGAEAFF.

The chain recombines TRBV4-2 with TRBJ2-1; D assignment may be TRBD1 or TRBD2 (5 bases each). V shed 1 base and J shed 8 bases, with 9 bases lying between them. Germline V gene sequence: CDR1 LGHNA, CDR2 YNFKEQ. This CDR3 contains 13 residues. This CDR3 is CASSQGGSDEQFF. DNA for the CDR3: TGTGCCAGCAGCCAAGGGGGGTCCGATGAGCAGTTCTTC.

The chain uses TRBV27 and TRBJ1-4, with D maybe TRBD1 (5 bases). Germline CDR1 MNHEY, CDR2 SMNVEV (reference sequence). This CDR3 is 12 amino acids long. Deletions cut 5 bases from V and 4 bases from J, with 5 bases between. This CDR3 reads CASSRGNEKLFF. The CDR3 coding sequence is TGTGCCAGCAGTAGGGGTAATGAAAAACTGTTTTTT.

V usage is TRBV5-4 and J usage is TRBJ2-5; a weak D match, TRBD2 (6 bases). The CDR3 is 16 residues long. Germline V CDR1 and CDR2: SGHNT, YYREEE (reference sequence). Trimming took off 1 base at V and 1 base at J, with 14 bases between the two ends. The CDR3 spells CASSLFGLQSQETQYF. Here the CDR3 DNA reads TGTGCCAGCAGCTTGTTTGGACTACAATCCCAAGAGACCCAGTACTTC.

This clone was recorded once. The chain combines TRBV5-1 with TRBJ2-7; D unclear. V was pared by 4 bases and J by 0 bases, with 2 bases between. CDR1 is SGHRS, CDR2 YFSETQ, per germline. The CDR3 is made up of 11 amino acids. CDR3 residues: CASSISYEQYF. The CDR3 nucleotides are TGCGCCAGCAGCATCTCCTACGAGCAGTACTTC.

A word on this clone: Additional DNA sequences in this sample encode the identical CDR3. The chain carries TRBV9 and TRBJ2-7; 7 bases agree with TRBD1. This CDR3 is 13 amino acids long. J gave up 4 bases and V 3 bases, and 4 bases lay outside the gene matches. Germline V gene data show CDR1 as SGDLS and CDR2 as YYNGEE. CDR3 loop: CASSGQGAYEQYF. DNA of the CDR3: TGTGCCAGCAGCGGACAGGGTGCATACGAGCAGTACTTC.

This clone was counted only a few times. The chain uses TRBV7-3 and TRBJ2-2; D might be TRBD1 (6 bases). CDR3 length: 13 amino acids. Germline V gives CDR1 SGHTA, CDR2 FQGTGA. V lost 6 bases, J lost 4 bases, and 9 bases lay in between. The CDR3 nucleotides read TGTGCCAGCAGTACAGGGTCCACCGGGGAGCTGTTTTTT. It specifies CASSTGSTGELFF.

The rearrangement joins TRBV18 to TRBJ2-7, with a weak D call TRBD2 (5 bases). From germline, CDR1 is KGHSH and CDR2 LQKENI. This CDR3 spans 15 amino acids. V lost 6 bases to trimming and J lost 4 bases, with 19 bases between them. The CDR3 DNA is TGTGCCAGCTCTTCCGCCCGGACTCAGACTTACGAGCAGTACTTC. Amino acid sequence: CASSSARTQTYEQYF.

CDR3 DNA: TGTGCCAGCAGCTTAAAACCAGGACTACAGAACACCGGGGAGCTGTTTTTT. Protein: CASSLKPGLQNTGELFF. The chain combines TRBV7-3 with TRBJ2-2; TRBD2 might be the D (6 bases). Per germline, CDR1 SGHTA and CDR2 FQGTGA. CDR3 length equals 17 residues. Trimming shortened V by 1 base and J by 1 base, and 13 bases separated the two germline ends.

The genes are TRBV5-5 and TRBJ2-7, with TRBD2 matching 7 bases. V lost 5 bases, J lost 3 bases, and 11 bases stayed unmatched. The CDR3 covers 15 residues. Germline V gene lookup returns CDR1 SGHKS and CDR2 YYEKEE (reference sequence). The CDR3 nucleotides are TGTGCCAGCAGGGTGGCGGCGGGAGAGATCTACGAGCAGTACTTC. It is translated as CASRVAAGEIYEQYF.

The chain carries TRBV7-2 and TRBJ2-2; 8 bases fit TRBD1. V trimming: 5 bases; J trimming: 6 bases; junction bases outside the gene matches: 8. Germline V gene lookup returns CDR1 SGHTA and CDR2 FQGNSA. The length of the CDR3 is 15 residues. As DNA, the CDR3 is TGTGCCAGCAGCCCGGACAGGGTTCGATCCGGGGAGCTGTTTTTT. Translated, it gives CASSPDRVRSGELFF.

The chain uses TRBV7-9 and TRBJ1-1; D gene ambiguous. The CDR3 covers 11 residues. Trimming took off 7 bases at V and 3 bases at J, with 6 bases between the two ends. Germline V CDR1 and CDR2: SEHNR, FQNEAQ (reference sequence). The CDR3 DNA follows: TGTGCCAGCAAGCTGGACACTGAAGCTTTCTTT. It codes for CASKLDTEAFF. The full variable domain, with the rest looked up from reference TRBV7-9 and TRBJ1-1, is DTGVSQNPRHKITKRGQNVTFRCDPISEHNRLYWYRQTLGQGPEFLTYFQNEAQLEKSRLLSDRFSAERPKGSFSTLEIQRTEQGDSAMYLCASKLDTEAFFGQGTRLTVV.